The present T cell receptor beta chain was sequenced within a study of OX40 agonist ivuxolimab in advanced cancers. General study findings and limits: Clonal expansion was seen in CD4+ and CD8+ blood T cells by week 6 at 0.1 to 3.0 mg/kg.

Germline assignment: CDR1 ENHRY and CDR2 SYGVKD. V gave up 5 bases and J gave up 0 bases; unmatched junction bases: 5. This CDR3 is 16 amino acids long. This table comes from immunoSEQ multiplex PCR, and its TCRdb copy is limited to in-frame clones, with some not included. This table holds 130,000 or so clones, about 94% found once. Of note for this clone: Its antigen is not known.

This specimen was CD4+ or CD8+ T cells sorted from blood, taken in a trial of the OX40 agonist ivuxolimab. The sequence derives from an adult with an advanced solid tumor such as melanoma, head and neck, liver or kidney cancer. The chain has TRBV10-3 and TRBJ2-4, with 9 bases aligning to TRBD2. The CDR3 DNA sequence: TGTGCCATCAGTCCAGCGGGGGGCTTAGCCAAAAACATTCAGTACTTC. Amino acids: CAISPAGGLAKNIQYF.